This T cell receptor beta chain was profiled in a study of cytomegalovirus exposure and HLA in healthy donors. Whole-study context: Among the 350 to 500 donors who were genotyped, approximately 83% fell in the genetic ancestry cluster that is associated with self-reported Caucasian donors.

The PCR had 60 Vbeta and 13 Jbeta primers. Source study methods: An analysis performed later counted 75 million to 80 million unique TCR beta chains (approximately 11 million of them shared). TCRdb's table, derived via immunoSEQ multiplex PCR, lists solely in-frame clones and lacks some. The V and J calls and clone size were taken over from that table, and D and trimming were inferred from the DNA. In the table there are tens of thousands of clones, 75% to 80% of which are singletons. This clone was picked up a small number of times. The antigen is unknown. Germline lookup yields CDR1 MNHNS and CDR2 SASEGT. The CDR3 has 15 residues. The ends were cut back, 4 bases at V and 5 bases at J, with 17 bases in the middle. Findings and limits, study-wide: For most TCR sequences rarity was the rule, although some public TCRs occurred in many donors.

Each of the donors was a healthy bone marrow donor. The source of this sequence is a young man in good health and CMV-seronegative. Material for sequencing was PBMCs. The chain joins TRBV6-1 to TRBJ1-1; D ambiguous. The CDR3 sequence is CASSADDRQWTEAFF. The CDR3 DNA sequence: TGTGCCAGCAGTGCTGACGACCGACAATGGACTGAAGCTTTCTTT.